Sequencing of this T cell receptor beta chain was carried out in a study of OX40 agonist ivuxolimab in advanced cancers. About the research overall: The patients got ivuxolimab, which is an agonistic anti-OX40 (CD134) antibody. The study gave patients intravenous ivuxolimab at 0.01 to 10 mg/kg every 2 weeks. Patients receiving dose escalation had hepatocellular carcinoma, melanoma, renal cell or head and neck cancer. Study-level findings and limits: Within 6 weeks, CD4+ and CD8+ blood T cells expanded clonally at 0.1 to 3.0 mg/kg.

The protocol was immunoSEQ multiplex PCR, while the TCRdb copy is restricted to in-frame clones and leaves out a portion. The data show 50,000 to 65,000 clones, about 81% seen once. The V and J ends lost 5 bases and 0 bases, in that order; junction bases with no gene match: 10. The CDR3 has 16 amino acids. From germline, CDR1 is LNHDA and CDR2 SQIVND (reference sequence). Note on this clone: Its target is not known.

The clonotype was recovered from an adult with an advanced solid tumor such as melanoma, head and neck, liver or kidney cancer. The chain is built from TRBV19 and TRBJ2-7; 7 bases map to TRBD1. The sample here was CD4+ or CD8+ T cells sorted from blood, taken in a trial of the OX40 agonist ivuxolimab. CDR3 sequence reads: CASSVQGRGSSYEQYF. DNA of the CDR3: TGTGCCAGTAGTGTACAGGGGAGAGGATCCTCCTACGAGCAGTACTTC.